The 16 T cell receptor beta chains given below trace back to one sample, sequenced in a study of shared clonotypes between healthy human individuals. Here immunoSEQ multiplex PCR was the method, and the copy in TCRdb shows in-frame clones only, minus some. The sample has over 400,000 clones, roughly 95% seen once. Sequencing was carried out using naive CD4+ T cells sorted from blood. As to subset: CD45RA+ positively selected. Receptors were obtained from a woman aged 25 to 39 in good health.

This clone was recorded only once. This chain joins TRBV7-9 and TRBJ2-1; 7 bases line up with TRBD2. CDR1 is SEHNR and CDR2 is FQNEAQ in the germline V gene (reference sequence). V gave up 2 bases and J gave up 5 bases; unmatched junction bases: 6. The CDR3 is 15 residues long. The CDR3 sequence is CASSLRLAANNEQFF. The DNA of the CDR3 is TGTGCCAGCAGCTTACGTCTAGCGGCGAACAATGAGCAGTTCTTC. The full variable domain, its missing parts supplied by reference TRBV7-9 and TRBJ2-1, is DTGVSQNPRHKITKRGQNVTFRCDPISEHNRLYWYRQTLGQGPEFLTYFQNEAQLEKSRLLSDRFSAERPKGSFSTLEIQRTEQGDSAMYLCASSLRLAANNEQFFGPGTRLTVL.

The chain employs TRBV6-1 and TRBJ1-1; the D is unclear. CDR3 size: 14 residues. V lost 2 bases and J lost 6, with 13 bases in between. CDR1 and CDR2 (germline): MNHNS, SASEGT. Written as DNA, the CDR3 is TGTGCCAGCAGTGAATTTCGCCGGGGAGCTGAAGCTTTCTTT. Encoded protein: CASSEFRRGAEAFF.

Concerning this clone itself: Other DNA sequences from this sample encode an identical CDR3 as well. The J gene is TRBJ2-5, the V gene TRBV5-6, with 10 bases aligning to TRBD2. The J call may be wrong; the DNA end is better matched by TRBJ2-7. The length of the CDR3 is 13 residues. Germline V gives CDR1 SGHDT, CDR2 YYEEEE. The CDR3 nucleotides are TGTGCCAGCTCTAGCGGGAGACCCTACGAGCAGTACTTC. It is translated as CASSSGRPYEQYF.

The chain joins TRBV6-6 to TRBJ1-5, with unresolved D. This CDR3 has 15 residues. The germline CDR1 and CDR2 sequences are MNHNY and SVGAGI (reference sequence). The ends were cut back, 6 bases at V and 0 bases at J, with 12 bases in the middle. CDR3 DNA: TGTGCCAGCAGCACCAAGGGTTATAGCAATCAGCCCCAGCATTTT. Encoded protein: CASSTKGYSNQPQHF.

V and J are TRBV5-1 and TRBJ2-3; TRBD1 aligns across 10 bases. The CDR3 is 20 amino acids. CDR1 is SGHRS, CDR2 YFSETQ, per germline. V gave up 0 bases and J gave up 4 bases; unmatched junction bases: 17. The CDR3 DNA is TGCGCCAGCAGCTTGGATAAGGGAGCCTGGATAGGACAGGGGGCAGATACGCAGTATTTT. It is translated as CASSLDKGAWIGQGADTQYF.

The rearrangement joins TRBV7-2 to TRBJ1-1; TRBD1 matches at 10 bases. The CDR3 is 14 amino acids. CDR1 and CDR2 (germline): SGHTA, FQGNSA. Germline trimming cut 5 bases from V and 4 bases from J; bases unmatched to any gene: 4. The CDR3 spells CASSTRTGGTEAFF. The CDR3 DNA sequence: TGTGCCAGCAGCACCCGGACAGGGGGCACTGAAGCTTTCTTT.

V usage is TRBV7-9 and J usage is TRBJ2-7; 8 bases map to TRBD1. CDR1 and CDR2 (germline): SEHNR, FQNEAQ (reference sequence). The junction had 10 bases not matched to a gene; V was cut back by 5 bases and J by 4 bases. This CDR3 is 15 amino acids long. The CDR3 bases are TGTGCCAGCAGCCCGAAGGGGACAGGACTATACGAGCAGTACTTC. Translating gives CASSPKGTGLYEQYF.

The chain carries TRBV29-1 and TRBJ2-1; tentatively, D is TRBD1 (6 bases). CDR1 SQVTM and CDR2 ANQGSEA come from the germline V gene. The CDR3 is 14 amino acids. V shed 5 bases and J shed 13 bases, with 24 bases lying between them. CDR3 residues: CSVSTSHNRDPQFF. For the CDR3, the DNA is TGCAGCGTTAGCACGTCTCATAACAGGGATCCTCAGTTCTTC.

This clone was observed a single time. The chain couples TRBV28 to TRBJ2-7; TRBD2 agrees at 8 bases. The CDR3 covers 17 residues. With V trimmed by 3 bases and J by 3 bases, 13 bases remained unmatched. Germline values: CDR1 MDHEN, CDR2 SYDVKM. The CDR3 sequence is CASSFPLAGDRSYEQYF. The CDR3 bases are TGTGCCAGCAGTTTCCCCCTAGCGGGTGATCGTAGCTACGAGCAGTACTTC.

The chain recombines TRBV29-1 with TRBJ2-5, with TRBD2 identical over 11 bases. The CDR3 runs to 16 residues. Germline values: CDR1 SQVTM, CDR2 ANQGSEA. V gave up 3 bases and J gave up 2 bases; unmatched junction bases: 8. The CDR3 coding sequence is TGCAGCGTTGATAGGCTAGCGGGAGGTTTACAAGAGACCCAGTACTTC. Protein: CSVDRLAGGLQETQYF.

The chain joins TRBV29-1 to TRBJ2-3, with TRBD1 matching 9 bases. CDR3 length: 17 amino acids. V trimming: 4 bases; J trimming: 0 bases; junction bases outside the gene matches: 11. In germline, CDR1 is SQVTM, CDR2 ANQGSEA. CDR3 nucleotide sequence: TGCAGCGTTGCTTCCGGGACAGGGATTTCTAGCACAGATACGCAGTATTTT. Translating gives CSVASGTGISSTDTQYF.

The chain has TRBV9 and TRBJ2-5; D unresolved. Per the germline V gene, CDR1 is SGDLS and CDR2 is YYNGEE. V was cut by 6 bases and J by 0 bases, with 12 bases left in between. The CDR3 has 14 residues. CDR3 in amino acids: CASNPDGYQETQYF. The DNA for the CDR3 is TGTGCCAGCAACCCGGACGGATACCAAGAGACCCAGTACTTC.

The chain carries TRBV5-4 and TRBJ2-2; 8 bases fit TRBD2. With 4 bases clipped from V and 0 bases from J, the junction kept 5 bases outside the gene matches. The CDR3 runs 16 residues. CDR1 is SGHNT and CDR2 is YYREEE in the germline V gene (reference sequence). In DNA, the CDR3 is TGTGCCAGCAGCCCGAATAGCGGGGCGAACACCGGGGAGCTGTTTTTT. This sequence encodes CASSPNSGANTGELFF.

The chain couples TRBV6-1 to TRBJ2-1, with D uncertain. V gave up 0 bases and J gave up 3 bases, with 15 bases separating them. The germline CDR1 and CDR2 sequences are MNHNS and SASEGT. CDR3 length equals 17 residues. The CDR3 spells CASSEALAGDLYNEQFF. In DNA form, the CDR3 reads TGTGCCAGCAGTGAAGCGCTCGCTGGAGACCTCTACAATGAGCAGTTCTTC.

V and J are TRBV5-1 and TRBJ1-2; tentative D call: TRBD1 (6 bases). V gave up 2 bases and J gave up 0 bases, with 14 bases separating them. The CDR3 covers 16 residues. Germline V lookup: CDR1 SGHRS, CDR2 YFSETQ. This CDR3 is CASSFGGPNTNYGYTF. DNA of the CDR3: TGCGCCAGCAGCTTTGGGGGGCCAAACACTAACTATGGCTACACCTTC. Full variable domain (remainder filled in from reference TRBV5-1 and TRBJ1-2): KAGVTQTPRYLIKTRGQQVTLSCSPISGHRSVSWYQQTPGQGLQFLFEYFSETQRNKGNFPGRFSGRQFSNSRSEMNVSTLELGDSALYLCASSFGGPNTNYGYTFGSGTRLTVV.

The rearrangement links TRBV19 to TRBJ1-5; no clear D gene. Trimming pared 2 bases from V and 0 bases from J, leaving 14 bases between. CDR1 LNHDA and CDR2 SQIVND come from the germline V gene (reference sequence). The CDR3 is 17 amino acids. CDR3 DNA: TGTGCCAGTAGTATAAGGGCCCTCGGGTATAGCAATCAGCCCCAGCATTTT. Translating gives CASSIRALGYSNQPQHF.